This T cell receptor (beta chain) derives from a study of blood T cell repertoires in COVID-19. About the study: The analysed material was cDNA or gDNA that came from T cells, B-cell-depleted T cells, or PBMCs.

Authors' processing steps: Reference gene primer amplification gave nucleated cell count estimates. Sequencing was performed with immunoSEQ multiplex PCR; in TCRdb, only in-frame clones are kept and a portion is missing. The DNA was the basis for D and trimming; V, J and clone size are from that table. The sample includes about 230,000 clones, approximately 87% of them seen just once. Trimming left V 0 bases short and J 2 bases short, with 4 bases between. Germline V CDR1 and CDR2: MNHNY, SVGAGI (reference sequence). This CDR3 is 14 amino acids long. Sequenced: peripheral blood. The source is a woman aged 65 to 85 with active or convalescent COVID-19. The gene calls are TRBV6-6 and TRBJ2-2; no reliable D call. The CDR3 is CASSYSPNTGELFF. The CDR3 nucleotides are TGTGCCAGCAGTTACTCCCCTAACACCGGGGAGCTGTTTTTT.